This T cell receptor (beta chain) is drawn from a study of T cell responses to AZD1222 COVID-19 vaccine. Only one count was recorded for this clone. Sequenced by immunoSEQ multiplex PCR; TCRdb stores in-frame clones only, minus some. This sample carries over 150,000 clones, 90% to 95% of them seen once, and the ten largest clones take 1%. The V and J ends lost 4 bases and 7 bases respectively, with 14 bases between them. CDR3 length: 14 residues. Germline loops: CDR1 SGHRS, CDR2 YFSETQ. This sequence was found in an adult who received the MenACWY meningococcal vaccine as a control. Source: peripheral blood, taken 28 days after the second dose of the MenACWY control vaccine. This chain joins TRBV5-1 and TRBJ2-2; D is unclear. CDR3 bases: TGCGCCAGCAGCCAAGGGTGGTCAGGCGGGGAGCTGTTTTTT. This sequence encodes CASSQGWSGGELFF.